This T cell receptor (beta chain) was documented in a study of immune evolution from preneoplasia to lung adenocarcinoma. On this clone itself: Antigen: not known.

Study results and limitations: Clonality was highest in normal lung, lower in later-stage lesions apparently.

The CDR3 runs 16 residues. Unmatched junction bases numbered 2, after V lost 0 bases and J lost 0 bases. Germline V gene lookup returns CDR1 MNHNY and CDR2 SVGAGI (reference sequence). Profiled with immunoSEQ multiplex PCR; TCRdb holds only in-frame clones, not every one. The sample contains about 4,900 clones, 78% of which appear only once. The chain is built from TRBV6-6 and TRBJ2-3, with 8 bases that match TRBD2. Sequencing was carried out using FFPE normal lung tissue adjacent to the tumor. The clonotype was recovered from a person aged 50-75 years with lung adenocarcinoma. As DNA, the CDR3 is TGTGCCAGCAGTTACTCGTCTAGCGGGAGCACAGATACGCAGTATTTT. Its protein product is CASSYSSSGSTDTQYF.